The sequence of this T cell receptor beta chain was determined in a study of T-cell reconstitution after alpha-beta-depleted transplantation in children (dated by TCRdb to 2016 to 2017). About the investigation overall: Using TCR repertoire profiling, the study followed T-cell immune reconstitution in a quantitative way in children after TCRalphabeta/CD19-depleted allogeneic hematopoietic cell transplantation. Study-wide conclusions, independent of this receptor: The apparently early recovery of alphabetaT-cell counts about two months after transplant reportedly depended on only several hundred rapidly expanded clones that came from non-depleted graft cells. In some patients, the high TCRbeta diversity seen at day 60 was put down to recipient T cells and intrathymic progenitors that had survived conditioning. Over the following months the frequencies of hyperexpanded clones went down, and after one year T-cell counts and TCRbeta diversity were mostly credited to newly produced T cells.

There are a few counts of this clonotype. Its antigen specificity is not known. No base qualities exist here, and no much larger clone lies one base off it. This sample's treatment or condition label indicates: allogeneic hematopoietic cell transplantation with graft depleted of TCRalphabeta T cells and CD19 B cells. The transplant recipients were children given TCRalphabeta/CD19-depleted allogeneic hematopoietic cell grafts. Taken from the germline V gene, the CDR1 and CDR2 loops are MNHEY and SVGAGI. Reading from cysteine to phenylalanine, the CDR3 counts 15 amino acids. The only DNA kept is the CDR3, 45 bases in frame from the first base. V is reduced by 0 bases and J by 0 bases, leaving a spacing of 7 bases between them. The library was built by means of PCR. The instrument was an Illumina HiSeq 2500. TCR libraries were prepared with molecular barcoding, using unique molecular identifiers to normalize TCRbeta repertoire quantification. TCRdb redid the processing of the public reads, applying fastp at Q25 and MiXCR, and retained in-frame beta chains. Each entry merges the rows of one CDR3 protein and shows their most common DNA and genes. This sample holds some 440,000 distinct CDR3 sequences; 15% to 20% were observed only once. The ten largest clones represent under 30% of the sample.

The specimen comprised PBMCs, mostly from graft donor cells, sampled 360 days after TCRalphabeta/CD19-depleted stem cell transplant. The V and J segments used are TRBV6-5 and TRBJ2-3; the D gene identity is not certain. This sequence was found in a boy younger than two who had a stem cell transplant for Wiskott-Aldrich syndrome, so the T cells may come from the graft donor. The CDR3 amino acid sequence is: CASSYSATSTDTQYF. DNA sequence: TGTGCCAGCAGTTACTCAGCGACTAGCACAGATACGCAGTATTTT.